This TCR beta chain was found in a study of human T cells and chemical hapten exposure. Each CDR3 protein gets one entry after TCRdb re-called the RACE reads with MiXCR. The sample carries just over 350,000 distinct CDR3 sequences, around 6% recorded once. Time point defined: patch test 2, 6 weeks after DPC sensitization. Treatment: therapeutic diphenylcyclopropenone sensitization with weekly scalp DPC. This clonotype was seen many times. Per the germline V gene, CDR1 is SGHTA and CDR2 is FQGNSA. The CDR3 runs 12 residues. Trimming took off 1 base at V and 6 bases at J, with 6 bases between the two ends.

This receptor was identified in a young woman with alopecia areata. Some clones in this sample may be carry-over from other donors' samples. The rearrangement links TRBV7-2 to TRBJ1-2; D is unresolved. The specimen comprised whole blood, sampled in connection with sensitization to the hapten diphenylcyclopropenone (DPC). The DNA for the CDR3 is TGTGCCAGCAGCTTAGGATTTGATGGCTACACCTTC. As protein: CASSLGFDGYTF.